The clone carrying this T cell receptor beta chain was recorded once. These data originate in a study of shared clonotypes between healthy human individuals. The table came from immunoSEQ multiplex PCR; TCRdb's copy has only in-frame clones and leaves some out. The repertoire holds approximately 2.5 million clones, with 93% as singletons. J was trimmed by 7 bases and V by 5 bases; bases with no gene match: 5. The CDR3 sequence is 15 residues long. Germline V gives CDR1 SGHNT, CDR2 YYREEE (reference sequence). This receptor was taken from a man aged 18 to 29 in good health. Some clones in this sample may be carry-over from other donors' samples. The V gene is TRBV5-4, the J gene TRBJ2-1; 14 bases map to TRBD2. Material: naive CD4+ T cells from PBMCs. Stated subset: CD45RA+ positively selected. DNA of the CDR3: TGTGCCAGCAGGCCCGGGACTAGCGGGAGTAATGAGCAGTTCTTC. Protein product: CASRPGTSGSNEQFF.